A single sample gave rise to the 31 T cell receptor beta chains below, sequenced in a study of T cells after posttransplantation cyclophosphamide. The protocol was immunoSEQ multiplex PCR, while the TCRdb copy is restricted to in-frame clones and leaves out a portion. There are about 1,400 clones in the sample, none observed a single time. A marrow graft followed busulfan-fludarabine conditioning, with cyclophosphamide on days +3 and +4. The sequencing used PBMCs, collected after an allogeneic stem cell transplant with post-transplant cyclophosphamide. These receptors all come from a young adult male patient who received an allogeneic stem cell transplant from a related donor, was CMV-positive, and had acute GVHD only. The graft donor may have given rise to some T cells.

This clone was detected many times. J is TRBJ2-2 and V is TRBV9, with D maybe TRBD1 (5 bases). V dropped 3 bases and J dropped 6 bases, with 24 bases sitting between them. From germline, CDR1 is SGDLS and CDR2 YYNGEE. This CDR3 comprises 18 residues. The CDR3 DNA reads as TGTGCCAGCAGCGCACTCACAGGACGGCGGATCGGAGCCGGGGAGCTGTTTTTT. Encoded protein: CASSALTGRRIGAGELFF. Looking up the rest from reference TRBV9 and TRBJ2-2 gives the full variable domain: DSGVTQTPKHLITATGQRVTLRCSPRSGDLSVYWYQQSLDQGLQFLIQYYNGEERAKGNILERFSAQQFPDLHSELNLSSLELGDSALYFCASSALTGRRIGAGELFFGEGSRLTVL.

This clone is classed as medium-sized. The chain is built from TRBV27 and TRBJ2-5; D perhaps matches TRBD2 (6 bases). The CDR3 length is 18 residues. V dropped 3 bases and J dropped 2 bases, with 22 bases sitting between them. Germline V gives CDR1 MNHEY, CDR2 SMNVEV (reference sequence). The CDR3 region is CASSLCRAGGNTQETQYF. As DNA, the CDR3 is TGTGCCAGCAGTTTGTGCAGAGCCGGGGGAAATACACAAGAGACCCAGTACTTC.

This clone is deemed medium-sized. J is TRBJ1-5 and V is TRBV19; TRBD1 matches at 7 bases. The CDR3 loop spans 13 amino acids. The J segment lost 4 bases and the V segment lost 4 bases, leaving 1 base of the junction unmatched. The germline V gene encodes CDR1 LNHDA and CDR2 SQIVND (reference sequence). The CDR3 DNA reads as TGTGCCAGTAGTAGGGACAGAAATCAGCCCCAGCATTTT. It is translated as CASSRDRNQPQHF.

This clone counts as medium-sized. The rearrangement joins TRBV7-2 to TRBJ2-2; the D gene is possibly TRBD1 (6 bases). The V gene lost 1 base and the J gene lost 6 bases, with 9 bases spanning the gap. The CDR3 loop spans 14 amino acids. Germline V gives CDR1 SGHTA, CDR2 FQGNSA. The CDR3 coding sequence is TGTGCCAGCAGCTTAGGTCAGGGGCCCGGGGAGCTGTTTTTT. Translating gives CASSLGQGPGELFF. The whole variable domain, remainder taken from reference TRBV7-2 and TRBJ2-2, is GAGVSQSPSNKVTEKGKDVELRCDPISGHTALYWYRQSLGQGLEFLIYFQGNSAPDKSGLPSDRFSAERTGGSVSTLTIQRTQQEDSAVYLCASSLGQGPGELFFGEGSRLTVL.

This clone was counted many times. The chain couples TRBV4-2 to TRBJ2-5, with a possible D match to TRBD2 (7 bases). Germline CDR1 is LGHNA and CDR2 is YNFKEQ. The V and J ends lost 1 base and 4 bases respectively, with 16 bases between them. The CDR3 is made up of 16 amino acids. The CDR3 loop is CASSQVGGGAGETQYF. In DNA, the CDR3 is TGTGCCAGCAGCCAAGTAGGAGGGGGGGCTGGAGAGACCCAGTACTTC.

This clone was detected many times. The CDR3 sequence is CAWSQGSVEKLFF. Written as DNA, the CDR3 is TGTGCCTGGAGCCAGGGTTCGGTAGAAAAACTGTTTTTT. This rearrangement joins TRBV30 to TRBJ1-4; maybe TRBD1 (5 bases). The CDR3 extends over 13 amino acids. Germline lookup yields CDR1 GTSNPN and CDR2 SVGIG (reference sequence). The V end was cut by 3 bases, the J end by 8 bases, with 13 bases between. Variable domain in full (rest from reference TRBV30 and TRBJ1-4): SQTIHQWPATLVQPVGSPLSLECTVEGTSNPNLYWYRQAAGRGLQLLFYSVGIGQISSEVPQNLSASRPQDRQFILSSKKLLLSDSGFYLCAWSQGSVEKLFFGSGTQLSVL.

This clone has ten or more counts. This chain connects TRBV5-4 to TRBJ1-2; 7 positions agree with TRBD1. The V gene's germline CDR1 is SGHNT and CDR2 YYREEE (reference sequence). V lost 4 bases and J lost 7; bases outside the gene matches: 13. CDR3 size: 15 residues. CDR3 protein: CASSRGQGEISGYTF. The CDR3, as DNA: TGTGCCAGCAGCCGCGGGCAGGGGGAGATCTCTGGCTACACCTTC. Based on the CDR3 plus reference TRBV5-4 and TRBJ1-2, the full variable domain is ETGVTQSPTHLIKTRGQQVTLRCSSQSGHNTVSWYQQALGQGPQFIFQYYREEENGRGNFPPRFSGLQFPNYSSELNVNALELDDSALYLCASSRGQGEISGYTFGSGTRLTVV.

In its sample, this clone is medium-sized (0.01 to 0.1%). V gene TRBV19 combines with J gene TRBJ1-2; D is perhaps TRBD1 (6 bases). This CDR3 comprises 15 residues. V lost 7 bases and J 4 bases, leaving 19 bases between the germline ends. From germline, CDR1 is LNHDA and CDR2 SQIVND (reference sequence). For the CDR3, the DNA is TGTGCCAGTACCCACGGAGGACAGTTCTTCTATGGCTACACCTTC. Amino acids: CASTHGGQFFYGYTF.

Many counts were recorded for this clone. The chain carries TRBV27 and TRBJ1-2; tentative D call: TRBD1 (6 bases). Trimming took 3 bases from V and 7 from J, leaving 9 bases between them. Germline V CDR1 and CDR2: MNHEY, SMNVEV (reference sequence). The CDR3 runs to 12 residues. The CDR3 coding sequence is TGTGCCAGCAGTTTCGCAGGGGTTGGCTACACCTTC. As protein: CASSFAGVGYTF.

Ten or more counts support this clone. The chain is built from TRBV11-3 and TRBJ2-3; D is perhaps TRBD1 (6 bases). Germline loops: CDR1 SGHNT, CDR2 YENEEA. The V gene lost 1 base and the J gene lost 10 bases, with 12 bases spanning the gap. This CDR3 contains 13 residues. CDR3 sequence reads: CASSLVQGSAQYF. DNA of the CDR3: TGTGCCAGCAGCTTAGTTCAGGGGAGCGCGCAGTATTTT.

In its sample, this clone is medium-sized (0.01 to 0.1%). The chain recombines TRBV6-5 with TRBJ1-1; 7 nucleotides align to TRBD1. Per germline, CDR1 MNHEY and CDR2 SVGAGI. The ends lost 6 bases at V and 0 bases at J; junction bases unmatched: 1. The CDR3 spans 13 residues. The CDR3 region has the DNA TGTGCCAGCAGCAGGGGGATGAACACTGAAGCTTTCTTT. Encoded protein: CASSRGMNTEAFF.

Judged by abundance, this clone is medium-sized. The chain employs TRBV28 and TRBJ1-3, with D hard to call. CDR1 and CDR2 (germline): MDHEN, SYDVKM. The germline V and J ends were trimmed by 2 bases and 4 bases, with 18 bases remaining between them. This CDR3 has 17 amino acids. The CDR3 loop reads CASSLEAAGSLGNTIYF. Written as DNA, the CDR3 is TGTGCCAGCAGTTTAGAAGCGGCGGGAAGTCTAGGAAACACCATATATTTT. Together with reference TRBV28 and TRBJ1-3, the CDR3 gives the full variable domain: DVKVTQSSRYLVKRTGEKVFLECVQDMDHENMFWYRQDPGLGLRLIYFSYDVKMKEKGDIPEGYSVSREKKERFSLILESASTNQTSMYLCASSLEAAGSLGNTIYFGEGSWLTVV.

The sample holds a few counts of this clone. The chain recombines TRBV15 with TRBJ2-5; TRBD1 matches at 11 bases. The CDR3 covers 16 residues. Looked up from germline, CDR1 is LNHNV and CDR2 is YYDKDF (reference sequence). With 0 bases clipped from V and 4 bases from J, the junction kept 4 bases outside the gene matches. CDR3 nucleotides: TGTGCCACCAGCAGAGATCCCGGGACAGGGGGAGAGACCCAGTACTTC. Protein product: CATSRDPGTGGETQYF.

This clone has ten or more counts. The chain recombines TRBV5-5 with TRBJ2-7, with a tentative D call TRBD1 (6 bases). Trimming cost V 7 bases and J 5 bases, with 16 bases left between them. The CDR3 is 13 amino acids. CDR1 and CDR2 (germline): SGHKS, YYEKEE (reference sequence). This chain's CDR3 is CASSGHEVNEQYF. The CDR3 nucleotides are TGTGCCAGCTCGGGACACGAAGTGAACGAGCAGTACTTC.

This clone was recorded many times. The chain recombines TRBV20-1 with TRBJ2-7, with TRBD1 as a possible D gene (6 bases). The CDR3 consists of 11 residues. From germline, CDR1 is DFQATT and CDR2 SNEGSKA (reference sequence). Trimming removed 6 bases from V and 3 bases from J, with 9 bases in between. CDR3 sequence reads: CSASDSYEQYF. The CDR3 DNA sequence: TGCAGTGCCTCGGACAGCTACGAGCAGTACTTC.

This clone came up many times. The rearrangement links TRBV7-2 to TRBJ2-5; TRBD2 matches 8 bases. Germline loops: CDR1 SGHTA, CDR2 FQGNSA. Trimming took 3 bases from V and 5 from J; bases not matched to a gene: 5. The CDR3 contains 14 residues. The CDR3: CASSFGTSRETQYF. The CDR3 nucleotides are TGTGCCAGCAGCTTTGGGACTAGTAGGGAGACCCAGTACTTC.

This clone is large within its sample. The rearrangement links TRBV10-2 to TRBJ2-5; TRBD2 matches at 8 bases. Germline trimming cut 6 bases from V and 5 bases from J; bases unmatched to any gene: 5. Germline V gene data show CDR1 as WSHSY and CDR2 as SAAADI. The CDR3 loop spans 13 amino acids. CDR3 protein: CASSGGARETQYF. The CDR3 coding sequence is TGCGCCAGCAGCGGGGGGGCAAGGGAGACCCAGTACTTC.

In its sample, this clone is medium-sized. The chain links TRBV5-5 to TRBJ2-7, with D possibly being TRBD1 (6 bases). The CDR3 is 12 amino acids. Germline assignment: CDR1 SGHKS and CDR2 YYEKEE (reference sequence). V lost 3 bases and J lost 4, with 8 bases in between. This CDR3 reads CASSWTVYEQYF. The CDR3 bases are TGTGCCAGCAGCTGGACAGTTTACGAGCAGTACTTC.

Judged by abundance, this clone is medium-sized. This chain links TRBV6-1 with TRBJ2-5, with 7 bases identical to TRBD1. Losses at the gene ends were 1 base for V and 4 bases for J; bases not matched to a gene: 3. Per germline, CDR1 MNHNS and CDR2 SASEGT. This CDR3 comprises 14 residues. CDR3 coding DNA: TGTGCCAGCAGTGAAGTAGGGGGCGTAGAGACCCAGTACTTC. Its protein product is CASSEVGGVETQYF.

This clone was seen ten or more times. The chain's CDR3 is CASSSIPHMMNTEAFF. The CDR3 bases are TGTGCCAGCAGCTCCATACCACACATGATGAACACTGAAGCTTTCTTT. V and J are TRBV11-1 and TRBJ1-1, with unresolved D. Germline loops: CDR1 SGHAT, CDR2 FQDESV (reference sequence). V was clipped by 4 bases and J by 0 bases, with 15 bases between them. This CDR3 contains 16 residues.

Many counts were recorded for this clone. The rearrangement links TRBV30 to TRBJ2-2; 9 bases are shared with TRBD2. Germline CDR1 is GTSNPN and CDR2 is SVGIG (reference sequence). The CDR3 is made up of 16 amino acids. The CDR3, as DNA: TGTGCAGGGGGTAGCGGGGGCCTCGCGAACACCGGGGAGCTGTTTTTT. Its protein product is CAGGSGGLANTGELFF.

This clone is deemed large. The V call is TRBV7-9, the J call TRBJ2-7; D is ambiguous. CDR3 size: 13 residues. The germline gives CDR1 SEHNR, CDR2 FQNEAQ (reference sequence). V dropped 1 base and J dropped 10 bases, with 14 bases sitting between them. CDR3 in amino acids: CASSLDPLRSQYF. The CDR3 nucleotides read TGTGCCAGCAGCTTAGATCCCCTACGAAGCCAGTACTTC.

This clone appeared many times. This rearrangement joins TRBV7-2 to TRBJ2-3; D may be TRBD1 (5 bases). The germline CDR1 and CDR2 sequences are SGHTA and FQGNSA. V was shortened by 5 bases and J by 5 bases, with 14 bases between the two germline ends. This CDR3 is 14 amino acids long. The CDR3 coding sequence is TGTGCCAGCAGCCCAGATGGGGCGATAGATACGCAGTATTTT. Amino acids: CASSPDGAIDTQYF.

This clone ranks as medium-sized (0.01 to 0.1%). This sequence joins TRBV7-9 and TRBJ1-2; perhaps TRBD1 as D (6 bases). Between the trimmed V and J ends, which lost 4 bases and 3 bases, there was a span of 15 bases. The germline CDR1 and CDR2 sequences are SEHNR and FQNEAQ (reference sequence). The length of the CDR3 is 15 residues. CDR3 in amino acids: CASSYYLGQDYGYTF. CDR3 sequence (DNA): TGTGCCAGCAGCTACTACCTGGGACAAGACTATGGCTACACCTTC.

This clone is classed as medium-sized (0.01 to 0.1%). The chain couples TRBV5-1 to TRBJ2-1, with 10 bases matching TRBD2. The CDR3 consists of 15 residues. CDR1 and CDR2 from the germline V gene are SGHRS and YFSETQ. With 1 base clipped from V and 7 bases from J, the junction kept 5 bases outside the gene matches. The CDR3 bases are TGCGCCAGCAGCTTGTTATTAGCGGGGGGAAATGAGCAGTTCTTC. Its protein product is CASSLLLAGGNEQFF.

This clone has ten or more counts. The chain uses TRBV6-2 or TRBV6-3 and TRBJ2-3, with TRBD2 matching over 8 bases. J gave up 2 bases and V 6 bases, and 10 bases lay outside the gene matches. This CDR3 spans 16 amino acids. Germline V gene sequence: CDR1 MNHEY, CDR2 SVGEGT. Here the CDR3 reads CASSIAGQPPTDTQYF. The DNA of the CDR3 is TGTGCCAGCAGCATAGCGGGGCAGCCTCCCACAGATACGCAGTATTTT.

This clone counts as medium-sized (0.01 to 0.1%). The chain uses TRBV6-6 and TRBJ2-3; a weak D match, TRBD1 (5 bases). The V and J ends lost 3 bases and 3 bases respectively, with 13 bases between them. CDR3 length equals 15 residues. CDR1 and CDR2 from the germline V gene are MNHNY and SVGAGI (reference sequence). This chain's CDR3 is CASSYQGMHTDTQYF. CDR3 DNA: TGTGCCAGCAGTTATCAGGGCATGCATACAGATACGCAGTATTTT.

This clone is termed medium-sized. The gene calls are TRBV15 and TRBJ1-4; D is unclear. The CDR3 contains 14 residues. With 3 bases removed from V and 0 bases from J, the gap between germline ends came to 5 bases. Germline CDR1 is LNHNV and CDR2 is YYDKDF (reference sequence). Here the CDR3 DNA reads TGTGCCACCAGCAGCGGGGCAACTAATGAAAAACTGTTTTTT. It yields the protein CATSSGATNEKLFF.

By share, this clone counts as medium-sized. V and J are TRBV4-2 and TRBJ1-4, with TRBD1 matching over 8 bases. J lost 5 bases, V lost 2 bases, and 7 bases had no gene match. The CDR3 totals 16 residues. Germline V gene sequence: CDR1 LGHNA, CDR2 YNFKEQ. CDR3 region: CASSQPDRGTNEKLFF. In DNA form, the CDR3 reads TGTGCCAGCAGCCAACCCGACAGGGGCACAAATGAAAAACTGTTTTTT.

This clone showed up many times. This rearrangement joins TRBV6-1 to TRBJ2-5, with 7 bases that match TRBD1. V trimming: 4 bases; J trimming: 5 bases; junction bases outside the gene matches: 10. The germline CDR1 and CDR2 sequences are MNHNS and SASEGT. CDR3 size: 15 residues. The chain's CDR3 is CASSAGTALRETQYF. CDR3 nucleotide sequence: TGTGCCAGCAGTGCCGGGACAGCTCTCCGGGAGACCCAGTACTTC.

This clone is categorized as medium-sized. This chain joins TRBV6-5 and TRBJ1-2, with D tentatively TRBD1 (5 bases). The length of the CDR3 is 13 residues. Germline CDR1 is MNHEY and CDR2 is SVGAGI. V was cut by 6 bases and J by 4 bases, with 12 bases left in between. CDR3 DNA: TGTGCCAGCAGCCCCTCCGGGGGCTATGGCTACACCTTC. Translated: CASSPSGGYGYTF.